This T cell receptor (beta chain) stems from a study of Ad26.COV2.S vaccination and SARS-CoV-2 variants. Across the whole study: Intramuscularly, Ad26.COV2.S was given either once or twice, 56 days apart.

As for this clone: Its antigen is currently unknown.

Described treatment: some 20 received Ad26.COV2.S at low or high dose, single or two shots; 5 received placebo; per-sample allocation not given. Each sample was drawn 63 days after the first injection (of vaccine or placebo). General study findings and limits: Vaccine recipients posted higher spike-specific TCR breadth than their placebo counterparts. Total T cell responses, in the TCR breadth and depth analyses, may have been underestimated. Vaccinees and placebo recipients showed similar non-spike TCR breadth.

Using immunoSEQ multiplex PCR, the repertoire was profiled, and TCRdb retains in-frame clones only, with some absent. The data show 200,000 to 250,000 clones, 88% seen once. Trimming stripped 2 bases from V and 5 bases from J, with 15 bases between. The CDR3 runs to 15 residues. Germline V lookup: CDR1 MNHEY, CDR2 SMNVEV (reference sequence). Sequencing used peripheral blood, obtained in a trial of Ad26.COV2.S vaccine versus placebo. The chain uses TRBV27 and TRBJ2-5; the D gene could be TRBD1 or TRBD2 (5 bases each). The TCR was taken from a person between 18 and 65 years old who received the Ad26.COV2.S COVID-19 vaccine or a placebo. CDR3 DNA sequence: TGTGCCAGCAGTTTACGGGGCTTTCGGATGGAGACCCAGTACTTC. It codes for CASSLRGFRMETQYF.